This TCR beta chain was obtained from a study of control samples from healthy donors and cancer patients (dated by TCRdb to 2020 to 2021). Points on this clone: No cognate antigen has been identified for it. Nothing much larger sits one base from this clone, and base qualities are not available.

The method behind the library was the immunoSEQ multiplex PCR assay. TCRdb retrieved this table from immuneACCESS and kept in-frame rearrangements only. Not all clones are present; in checked studies, unresolved V genes account for under half, and no reason is known for the remainder. The sample table lists 130,000 or so clones, 91% of them with a count of one. Of the sample, 6% to 9% is held by the ten largest clones. Taken from the germline V gene (reference sequence), the CDR1 and CDR2 loops are LNHDA and SQIVND. After removal of 7 bases from V and 2 bases from J, the junction retains 22 bases not matched to a gene. Its CDR3 holds 21 amino acids, cysteine through phenylalanine. The read is trimmed to its CDR3 DNA, 63 bases read in frame from base 1.

The sample was blood. The chain was built from TRBV19 and TRBJ2-3, and 12 junctional nucleotides match TRBD2. This TCR derives from a man aged 18 to 35 in good health. The CDR3 is CASTPAPGRTLAGGNTDTQYF. The DNA is as follows: TGTGCCAGTACCCCCGCGCCAGGCCGTACCCTAGCGGGGGGGAACACAGATACGCAGTATTTT.